This entry features one T cell receptor beta chain sequence. This specimen belongs to a study of OX40 agonist ivuxolimab in advanced cancers. TCRdb's copy holds only in-frame clones and misses some; the assay was immunoSEQ multiplex PCR. The table has about 79,000 clones, roughly 85% seen once. The CDR3 is made up of 14 amino acids. Germline V gene lookup returns CDR1 SGDLS and CDR2 YYNGEE. J lost 5 bases, V lost 0 bases, and 2 bases had no gene match. The sequence came from an adult with an advanced solid tumor such as melanoma, head and neck, liver or kidney cancer. The specimen was CD4+ or CD8+ T cells sorted from blood, collected in a trial of the OX40 agonist ivuxolimab. The chain joins TRBV9 to TRBJ2-5; 9 nucleotides match TRBD1. The CDR3 region is CASSVDRGRETQYF. The CDR3 bases are TGTGCCAGCAGCGTAGACAGGGGGCGGGAGACCCAGTACTTC.